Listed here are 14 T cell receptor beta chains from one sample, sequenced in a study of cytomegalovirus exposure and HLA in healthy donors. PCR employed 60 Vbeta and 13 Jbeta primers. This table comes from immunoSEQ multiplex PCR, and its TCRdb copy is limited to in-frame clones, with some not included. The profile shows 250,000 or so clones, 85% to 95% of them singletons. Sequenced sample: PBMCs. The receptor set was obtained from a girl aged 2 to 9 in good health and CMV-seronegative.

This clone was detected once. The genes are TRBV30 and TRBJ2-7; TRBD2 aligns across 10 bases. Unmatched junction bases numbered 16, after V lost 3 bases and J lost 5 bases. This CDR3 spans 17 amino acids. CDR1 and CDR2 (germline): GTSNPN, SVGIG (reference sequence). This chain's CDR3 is CAWSYYPGLAARHEQYF. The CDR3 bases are TGTGCCTGGAGCTATTACCCCGGACTAGCGGCTCGCCACGAGCAGTACTTC.

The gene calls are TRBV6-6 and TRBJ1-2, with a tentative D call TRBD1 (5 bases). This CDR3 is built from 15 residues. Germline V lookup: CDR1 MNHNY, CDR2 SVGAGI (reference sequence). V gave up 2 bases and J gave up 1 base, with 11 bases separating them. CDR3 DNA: TGTGCCAGCAGTTACCTCCAGGGTGGTAACTATGGCTACACCTTC. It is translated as CASSYLQGGNYGYTF.

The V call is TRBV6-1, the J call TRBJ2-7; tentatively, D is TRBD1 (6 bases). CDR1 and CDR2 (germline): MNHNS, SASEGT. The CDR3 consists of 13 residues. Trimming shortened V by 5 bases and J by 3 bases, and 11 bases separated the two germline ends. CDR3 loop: CASSTGYGYEQYF. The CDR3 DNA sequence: TGTGCCAGCAGTACAGGGTACGGCTACGAGCAGTACTTC.

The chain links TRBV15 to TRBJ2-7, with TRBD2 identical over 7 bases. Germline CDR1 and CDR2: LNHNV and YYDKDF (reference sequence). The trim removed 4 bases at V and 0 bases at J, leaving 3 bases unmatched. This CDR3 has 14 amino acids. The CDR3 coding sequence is TGTGCCACCAGCATAGCTAGCGGCTCCTACGAGCAGTACTTC. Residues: CATSIASGSYEQYF.

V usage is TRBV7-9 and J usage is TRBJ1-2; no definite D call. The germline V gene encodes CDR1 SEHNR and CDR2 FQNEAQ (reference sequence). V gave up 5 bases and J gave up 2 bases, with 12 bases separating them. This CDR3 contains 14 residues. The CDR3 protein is CASSEMTENYGYTF. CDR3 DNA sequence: TGTGCCAGCAGCGAGATGACGGAGAACTATGGCTACACCTTC. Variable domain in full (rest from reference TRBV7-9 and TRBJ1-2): DTGVSQNPRHKITKRGQNVTFRCDPISEHNRLYWYRQTLGQGPEFLTYFQNEAQLEKSRLLSDRFSAERPKGSFSTLEIQRTEQGDSAMYLCASSEMTENYGYTFGSGTRLTVV.

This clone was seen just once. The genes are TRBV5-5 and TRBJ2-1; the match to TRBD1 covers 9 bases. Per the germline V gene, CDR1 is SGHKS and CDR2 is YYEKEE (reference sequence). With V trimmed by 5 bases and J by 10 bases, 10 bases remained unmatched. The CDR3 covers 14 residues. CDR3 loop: CASRDRGTSMEQFF. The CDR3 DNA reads TGTGCCAGCAGGGACAGGGGAACCTCAATGGAGCAGTTCTTC.

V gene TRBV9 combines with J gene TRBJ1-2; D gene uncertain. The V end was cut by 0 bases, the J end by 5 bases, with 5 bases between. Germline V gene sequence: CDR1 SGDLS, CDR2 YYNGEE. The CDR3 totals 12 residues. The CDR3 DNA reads TGTGCCAGCAGCGTAGACGGTTATGGCTACACCTTC. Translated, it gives CASSVDGYGYTF.

CDR3 in amino acids: CASSPKGGGETQYF. For the CDR3, the DNA is TGTGCCAGCAGCCCCAAGGGGGGGGGAGAGACCCAGTACTTC. This chain uses TRBV7-9 with TRBJ2-5; the D gene is possibly TRBD2 (7 bases). The CDR3 is made up of 14 amino acids. Germline CDR1 SEHNR, CDR2 FQNEAQ (reference sequence). Deletions cut 5 bases from V and 4 bases from J, with 14 bases between.

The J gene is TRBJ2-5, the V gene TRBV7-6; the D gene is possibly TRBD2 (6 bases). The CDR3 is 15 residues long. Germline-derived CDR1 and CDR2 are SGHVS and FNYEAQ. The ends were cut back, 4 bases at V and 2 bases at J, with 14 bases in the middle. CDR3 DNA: TGTGCCAGCAGCTCTAATTCAGGACTACAAGAGACCCAGTACTTC. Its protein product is CASSSNSGLQETQYF.

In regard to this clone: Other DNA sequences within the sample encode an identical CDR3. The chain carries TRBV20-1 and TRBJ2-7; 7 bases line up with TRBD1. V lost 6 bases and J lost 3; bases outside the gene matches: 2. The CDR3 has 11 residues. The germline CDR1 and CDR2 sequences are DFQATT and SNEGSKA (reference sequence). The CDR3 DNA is TGCAGTGCCAGACAGGGCTACGAGCAGTACTTC. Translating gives CSARQGYEQYF.

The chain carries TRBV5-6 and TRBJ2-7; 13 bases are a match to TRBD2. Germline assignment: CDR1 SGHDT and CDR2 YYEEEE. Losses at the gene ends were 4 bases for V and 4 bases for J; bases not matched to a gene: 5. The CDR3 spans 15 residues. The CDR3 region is CASSDGLAGEYEQYF. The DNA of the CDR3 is TGTGCCAGCAGCGACGGACTAGCGGGGGAATACGAGCAGTACTTC.

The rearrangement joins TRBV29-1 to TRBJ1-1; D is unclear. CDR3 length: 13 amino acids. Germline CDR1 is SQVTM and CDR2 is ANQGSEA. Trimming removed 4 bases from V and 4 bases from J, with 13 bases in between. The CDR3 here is CSVVVRDSTEAFF. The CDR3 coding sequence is TGCAGCGTTGTTGTGCGAGACTCCACTGAAGCTTTCTTT.

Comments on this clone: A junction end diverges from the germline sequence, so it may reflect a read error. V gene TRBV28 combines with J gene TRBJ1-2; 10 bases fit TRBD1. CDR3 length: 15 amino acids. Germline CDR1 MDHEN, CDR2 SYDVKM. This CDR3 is CASSSGPTGGYGYAF. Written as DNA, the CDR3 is TGTGCCAGCAGTTCAGGCCCGACAGGGGGCTATGGCTACGCCTTC.

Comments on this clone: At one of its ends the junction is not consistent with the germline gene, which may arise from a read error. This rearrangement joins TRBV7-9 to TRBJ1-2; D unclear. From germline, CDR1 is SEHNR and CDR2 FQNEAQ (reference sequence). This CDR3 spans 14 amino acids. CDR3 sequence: CSSSRAGALGGYTF. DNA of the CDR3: TGTTCCAGCAGCCGAGCGGGTGCCCTCGGTGGCTACACCTTC.